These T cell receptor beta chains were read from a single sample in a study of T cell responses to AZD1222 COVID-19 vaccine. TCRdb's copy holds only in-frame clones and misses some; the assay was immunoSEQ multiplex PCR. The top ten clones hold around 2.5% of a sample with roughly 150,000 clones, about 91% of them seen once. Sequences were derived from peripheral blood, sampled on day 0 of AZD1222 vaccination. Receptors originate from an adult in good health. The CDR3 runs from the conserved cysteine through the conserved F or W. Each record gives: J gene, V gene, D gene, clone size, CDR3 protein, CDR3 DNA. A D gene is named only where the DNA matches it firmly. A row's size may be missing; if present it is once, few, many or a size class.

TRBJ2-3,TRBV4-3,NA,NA,CASSQNPDNPGGDTQYF,TGCGCCAGCAGCCAAAACCCGGACAATCCCGGCGGAGATACGCAGTATTTT
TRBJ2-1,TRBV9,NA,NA,CASSLPRAGSVNEQFF,TGTGCCAGCAGCCTACCCCGGGCGGGTTCAGTCAATGAGCAGTTCTTC
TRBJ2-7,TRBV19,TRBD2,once,CASSPQGTSGGNEQYF,TGTGCCAGTAGTCCCCAAGGGACTAGCGGGGGGAACGAGCAGTACTTC
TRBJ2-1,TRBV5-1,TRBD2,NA,CASSWKTSGGANEQFF,TGCGCCAGCAGCTGGAAAACTAGCGGGGGGGCCAATGAGCAGTTCTTC
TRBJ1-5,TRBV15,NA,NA,CATSPHVLVNQPQHF,TGTGCCACCAGCCCCCACGTGTTGGTCAATCAGCCCCAGCATTTT
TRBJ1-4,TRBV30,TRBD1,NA,CAWSPQGSDEKLFF,TGTGCCTGGAGTCCACAGGGGAGTGATGAAAAACTGTTTTTT
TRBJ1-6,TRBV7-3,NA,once,CASSFRGDNSPLHF,TGTGCCAGCAGCTTTAGAGGGGATAATTCACCCCTCCACTTT
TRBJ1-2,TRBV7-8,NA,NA,CASSLVPDNYGYTF,TGTGCCAGCAGCTTAGTCCCAGATAACTATGGCTACACCTTC
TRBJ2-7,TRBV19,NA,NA,CAPPAEKGYEQYF,TGTGCCCCCCCCGCCGAGAAGGGCTACGAGCAGTACTTC
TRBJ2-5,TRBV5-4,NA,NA,CASSFRFQETQYF,TGTGCCAGCAGCTTTAGGTTCCAAGAGACCCAGTACTTC
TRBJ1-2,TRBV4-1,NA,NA,CASSQDRIGFYGYTF,TGCGCCAGCAGCCAAGATCGTATAGGGTTCTATGGCTACACCTTC
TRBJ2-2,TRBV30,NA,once,CAWSTITGAGELFF,TGTGCCTGGAGTACGATCACAGGAGCCGGGGAGCTGTTTTTT
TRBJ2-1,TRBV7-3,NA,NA,CASSPLSVVDNEQFF,TGTGCCAGCAGCCCCCTTAGCGTGGTGGACAATGAGCAGTTCTTC
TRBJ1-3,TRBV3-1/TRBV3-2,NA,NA,CASSLGAGDGNTIYF,TGTGCCAGCAGCCTCGGGGCGGGGGACGGAAACACCATATATTTT
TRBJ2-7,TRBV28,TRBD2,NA,CASSKGLAGSGTQYF,TGTGCCAGCAGTAAGGGACTAGCGGGATCGGGTACGCAGTACTTC
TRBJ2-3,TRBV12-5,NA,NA,CASGQDSPFTDTQYF,TGTGCTAGTGGACAAGACTCACCTTTCACAGATACGCAGTATTTT
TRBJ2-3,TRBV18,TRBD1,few,CASSSTSTGGGTDTQYF,TGTGCCAGCTCATCAACTTCGACAGGGGGCGGCACAGATACGCAGTATTTT
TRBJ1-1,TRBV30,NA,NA,CAWSVSGQMNTEAFF,TGTGCCTGGAGTGTATCTGGACAGATGAACACTGAAGCTTTCTTT
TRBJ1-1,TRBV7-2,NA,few,CASSLTGRNTEAFF,TGTGCCAGCAGTTTGACAGGACGTAACACTGAAGCTTTCTTT
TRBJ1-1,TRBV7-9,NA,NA,CASRLGRAGTEAFF,TGTGCCAGCAGACTGGGCAGGGCGGGCACTGAAGCTTTCTTT
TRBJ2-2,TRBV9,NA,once,CASSVVGGNTGELFF,TGTGCCAGCAGCGTAGTTGGGGGAAACACCGGGGAGCTGTTTTTT
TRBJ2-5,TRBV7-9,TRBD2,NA,CASSSSGRSGTQYF,TGTGCCAGCAGCTCGAGCGGGAGGTCTGGGACCCAGTACTTC
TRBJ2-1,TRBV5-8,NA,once,CASSSDNEQFF,TGTGCCAGCAGCTCCGACAATGAGCAGTTCTTC
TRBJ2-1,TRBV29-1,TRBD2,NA,CSALLSGGPNEQFF,TGCAGCGCCCTGCTTAGCGGGGGGCCTAATGAGCAGTTCTTC
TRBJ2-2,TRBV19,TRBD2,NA,CASSIGGGRNTGELFF,TGTGCCAGTAGTATAGGTGGCGGGAGGAACACCGGGGAGCTGTTTTTT
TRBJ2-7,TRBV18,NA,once,CASSAGVVSGGYEQYF,TGTGCCAGCTCAGCGGGCGTGGTTAGCGGAGGATACGAGCAGTACTTC
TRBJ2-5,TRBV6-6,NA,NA,CASSYRFPPQETQYF,TGTGCCAGCAGTTACCGGTTTCCCCCCCAAGAGACCCAGTACTTC
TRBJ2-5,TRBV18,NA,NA,CASSPLEVGQQETQYF,TGTGCCAGCTCACCTCTGGAGGTAGGACAGCAAGAGACCCAGTACTTC
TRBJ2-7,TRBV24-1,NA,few,CATSELQKQGDEQYF,TGTGCCACCAGTGAACTCCAAAAACAGGGAGACGAGCAGTACTTC
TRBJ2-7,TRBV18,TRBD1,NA,CASSPGQGRHEQYF,TGTGCCAGCTCACCCGGACAGGGGAGGCACGAGCAGTACTTC